The 29 T cell receptor beta chains below come from one sample, sequenced in a study of synovial regulatory T cells in juvenile arthritis. This table comes from immunoSEQ multiplex PCR, and its TCRdb copy is limited to in-frame clones, with some not included. Here the sample table reports 9,000 to 10,000 clones. Input material: Treg cells from blood. Described subset: remaining (HLA-DR-negative) circulating blood Treg cells. These receptors were obtained from a donor younger than 30 with juvenile idiopathic arthritis.

The chain couples TRBV6-4 to TRBJ2-4. Germline V CDR1 and CDR2: MRHNA, SNTAGT. The CDR3 runs to 14 residues. Nucleotide data are not available. CDR3 region: CASTIPGPRDIQYF.

The CDR3 loop reads CASSFMGRKKAYEQYF. V usage is TRBV7-9 and J usage is TRBJ2-7. CDR1 is SEHNR, CDR2 FQNEAQ, per germline (reference sequence). This CDR3 has 16 residues. No DNA accompanies this entry.

The V gene is TRBV7-3, the J gene TRBJ2-1; TCRdb calls TRBD2, which cannot be checked without DNA. The CDR3 has 12 amino acids. A DNA sequence was not provided. Germline CDR1 is SGHTA and CDR2 is FQGTGA. This chain's CDR3 is CASSLSGGEQFF. The variable domain in full, completed from reference TRBV7-3 and TRBJ2-1, reads GAGVSQTPSNKVTEKGKYVELRCDPISGHTALYWYRQSLGQGPEFLIYFQGTGAADDSGLPNDRFFAVRPEGSVSTLKIQRTERGDSAVYLCASSLSGGEQFFGPGTRLTVL.

V gene TRBV5-1 combines with J gene TRBJ1-5; TCRdb gives TRBD1 as the D gene, but with no DNA this cannot be confirmed. Germline V gene data show CDR1 as SGHRS and CDR2 as YFSETQ. This CDR3 has 19 amino acids. This entry has no DNA. Here the CDR3 reads CASSRKTGTGEGSNQPQHF. Full variable domain (outside the CDR3, taken from reference TRBV5-1 and TRBJ1-5): KAGVTQTPRYLIKTRGQQVTLSCSPISGHRSVSWYQQTPGQGLQFLFEYFSETQRNKGNFPGRFSGRQFSNSRSEMNVSTLELGDSALYLCASSRKTGTGEGSNQPQHFGDGTRLSIL.

The chain carries TRBV4-2 and TRBJ2-7; there is no DNA to check the TCRdb D call of TRBD1. This CDR3 is 13 amino acids long. The nucleotide record is missing. Germline-derived CDR1 and CDR2 are LGHNA and YNFKEQ. The CDR3 protein is CASSLRGPDEQYF.

This chain joins TRBV5-1 and TRBJ2-7; TCRdb lists TRBD2, though no DNA is available to test this call. This CDR3 is built from 18 residues. The protein alone is recorded here. Germline lookup yields CDR1 SGHRS and CDR2 YFSETQ. The CDR3 sequence: CASSPYVLGGGTPYEQYF.

This clone shows up as medium-sized by frequency. The rearrangement joins TRBV19 to TRBJ2-2. CDR1 is LNHDA, CDR2 SQIVND, per germline (reference sequence). CDR3 size: 12 residues. No nucleotide data were recorded. The CDR3 sequence: CASAEWTGELFF. Full variable domain (outside the CDR3, taken from reference TRBV19 and TRBJ2-2): DGGITQSPKYLFRKEGQNVTLSCEQNLNHDAMYWYRQDPGQGLRLIYYSQIVNDFQKGDIAEGYSVSREKKESFPLTVTSAQKNPTAFYLCASAEWTGELFFGEGSRLTVL.

V gene TRBV5-1 combines with J gene TRBJ2-7; absent DNA, TCRdb's TRBD1 call cannot be checked. The CDR3 length is 12 residues. No DNA is given. The germline CDR1 and CDR2 sequences are SGHRS and YFSETQ. This CDR3 reads CASSSDRSPEDF.

The chain employs TRBV28 and TRBJ1-5. The CDR3 has 16 residues. No DNA sequence is on record. Germline CDR1 is MDHEN and CDR2 is SYDVKM. This CDR3 reads CASRTGGVWGNQPQHF.

The chain joins TRBV28 to TRBJ2-1. The CDR3 length is 12 residues. There is no recorded DNA. Germline CDR1 reads MDHEN; CDR2 reads SYDVKM. The CDR3 sequence: CASSAPYNEQFF.

This chain connects TRBV11-2 to TRBJ2-1; there is no DNA to check the TCRdb D call of TRBD2. The CDR3 covers 15 residues. The DNA is not on file. Germline values: CDR1 SGHAT, CDR2 FQNNGV. CDR3 amino acids: CASSPDYRSYNEQFF. Together with reference TRBV11-2 and TRBJ2-1, the CDR3 gives the full variable domain: EAGVAQSPRYKIIEKRQSVAFWCNPISGHATLYWYQQILGQGPKLLIQFQNNGVVDDSQLPKDRFSAERLKGVDSTLKIQPAKLEDSAVYLCASSPDYRSYNEQFFGPGTRLTVL.

Frequency places this clone as medium-sized. The chain has TRBV6-6 and TRBJ1-3. In germline, CDR1 is MNHNY, CDR2 SVGAGI (reference sequence). CDR3 length: 12 amino acids. DNA was not recorded. The CDR3 loop reads CASRAGGNTIYF.

The chain links TRBV2 to TRBJ1-1. Germline V CDR1 and CDR2: SNHLY, FYNNEI. The CDR3 totals 15 residues. The DNA sequence is not available. CDR3 in amino acids: CASSELYPVNTEAFF.

The chain joins TRBV2 to TRBJ1-5; TCRdb outputs TRBD1, but without DNA this stays unchecked. Germline lookup yields CDR1 SNHLY and CDR2 FYNNEI. This CDR3 comprises 14 residues. The DNA is not on file. CDR3: CASSGTGNIQPQHF.

The V call is TRBV15, the J call TRBJ2-3; TCRdb picks TRBD2, but there is no DNA to check that call. This CDR3 comprises 13 residues. Nucleotide data are not available. The germline V gene has CDR1 LNHNV and CDR2 YYDKDF (reference sequence). The CDR3 reads CATRRGPTDTQYF.

V gene TRBV4-1 combines with J gene TRBJ2-6; TCRdb's assignment of TRBD1 cannot be checked, as there is no DNA. Germline values: CDR1 MGHRA, CDR2 YSYEKL. This CDR3 region has 17 residues. DNA is not recorded here. The CDR3 reads CASSHLQGRTGANVLTF.

V gene TRBV6-6 combines with J gene TRBJ2-5. From germline, CDR1 is MNHNY and CDR2 SVGAGI (reference sequence). The CDR3 covers 11 residues. The entry carries no DNA sequence. This CDR3 reads CASSFGETQYF.

The V and J genes are TRBV2 and TRBJ1-2; TCRdb names TRBD1, which stays unverified in the absence of DNA. The CDR3 spans 12 residues. The protein alone is recorded here. Germline CDR1 SNHLY, CDR2 FYNNEI. CDR3 sequence reads: CAARTGHSGYTF. The whole variable domain, remainder taken from reference TRBV2 and TRBJ1-2, is EPEVTQTPSHQVTQMGQEVILRCVPISNHLYFYWYRQILGQKVEFLVSFYNNEISEKSEIFDDQFSVERPDGSNFTLKIRSTKLEDSAMYFCAARTGHSGYTFGSGTRLTVV.

This clone ranks as medium-sized in terms of frequency. The rearrangement joins TRBV5-8 to TRBJ1-3. The CDR3 length is 15 residues. The DNA sequence is not available. Germline CDR1 reads SGHTS; CDR2 reads YDEGEE. This chain's CDR3 is CASGGGGQRGNTIYF. The full variable domain, its missing parts supplied by reference TRBV5-8 and TRBJ1-3, is EAGVTQSPTHLIKTRGQQATLRCSPISGHTSVYWYQQALGLGLQFLLWYDEGEERNRGNFPPRFSGRQFPNYSSELNVNALELEDSALYLCASGGGGQRGNTIYFGEGSWLTVV.

V and J are TRBV19 and TRBJ2-3; TCRdb's D gene call, TRBD2, goes unchecked for lack of DNA. CDR1 is LNHDA and CDR2 is SQIVND in the germline V gene (reference sequence). The CDR3 loop spans 13 amino acids. No DNA sequence was recorded. This CDR3 is CASGGTSRHTQYF.

The chain combines TRBV7-2 with TRBJ1-3. CDR3 length: 14 amino acids. The nucleotide record is missing. CDR1 is SGHTA and CDR2 is FQGNSA in the germline V gene. This chain's CDR3 is CASSLTGAGNTIYF.

The rearrangement uses TRBV10-3 and TRBJ2-7; TCRdb proposes TRBD2, but this gene call is untestable without DNA. This CDR3 spans 14 amino acids. No DNA is recorded. Germline CDR1 and CDR2: ENHRY and SYGVKD. The CDR3 reads CAISAVGGNHEQYF.

This rearrangement joins TRBV5-5 to TRBJ2-4; TCRdb outputs TRBD2, but without DNA this stays unchecked. CDR3 length: 14 amino acids. Only the protein is on record. Germline V gene data show CDR1 as SGHKS and CDR2 as YYEKEE (reference sequence). This chain's CDR3 is CASSPRDFQNIQYF. Variable domain in full (rest from reference TRBV5-5 and TRBJ2-4): DAGVTQSPTHLIKTRGQQVTLRCSPISGHKSVSWYQQVLGQGPQFIFQYYEKEERGRGNFPDRFSARQFPNYSSELNVNALLLGDSALYLCASSPRDFQNIQYFGAGTRLSVL.

V and J are TRBV7-9 and TRBJ1-2; TCRdb indicates TRBD1, and absent DNA this call remains unverified. CDR1 and CDR2 from the germline V gene are SEHNR and FQNEAQ (reference sequence). This CDR3 is 14 amino acids long. No DNA sequence is on record. The CDR3 spells CASKAGGRNYGYTF.

The V and J genes are TRBV4-2 and TRBJ2-7; TCRdb outputs TRBD1, but without DNA this stays unchecked. The CDR3 contains 17 residues. The nucleotide record is missing. Germline V lookup: CDR1 LGHNA, CDR2 YNFKEQ. Here the CDR3 reads CASSHVLPGQGVYEQYF.

The chain employs TRBV2 and TRBJ1-1; the TRBD1 assignment by TCRdb is unverifiable without DNA. Germline V gene lookup returns CDR1 SNHLY and CDR2 FYNNEI. CDR3 length: 12 amino acids. Only the protein is on record. The CDR3 sequence: CASSRQGTEAFF.

This chain connects TRBV6-6 to TRBJ2-3; the D gene TCRdb calls, TRBD1, cannot be checked with no DNA. Germline V CDR1 and CDR2: MNHNY, SVGAGI (reference sequence). The CDR3 has 14 amino acids. Only the protein is on record. The CDR3 reads CASSRRQGTDTQYF.

This sequence joins TRBV5-5 and TRBJ1-2. CDR1 and CDR2 from the germline V gene are SGHKS and YYEKEE (reference sequence). The CDR3 length is 14 residues. No DNA is listed. CDR3 amino acids: CASSADPVNYGYTF.

The chain has TRBV19 and TRBJ1-2; TCRdb's assignment of TRBD1 cannot be checked, as there is no DNA. This CDR3 has 12 residues. The coding DNA is unavailable. Germline lookup yields CDR1 LNHDA and CDR2 SQIVND (reference sequence). Here the CDR3 reads CASSTTGGGYTF.